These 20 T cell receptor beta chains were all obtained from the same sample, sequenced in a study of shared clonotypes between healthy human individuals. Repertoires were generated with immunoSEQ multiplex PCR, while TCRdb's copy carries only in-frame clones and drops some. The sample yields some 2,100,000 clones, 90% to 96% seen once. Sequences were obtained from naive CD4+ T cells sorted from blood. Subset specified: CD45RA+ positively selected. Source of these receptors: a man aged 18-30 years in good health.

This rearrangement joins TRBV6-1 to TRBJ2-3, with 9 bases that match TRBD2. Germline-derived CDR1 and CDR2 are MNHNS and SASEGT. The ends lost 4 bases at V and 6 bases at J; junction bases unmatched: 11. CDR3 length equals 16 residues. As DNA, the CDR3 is TGTGCCAGCAGTGTCGGGAGCGGGGGGCCATCTGATACGCAGTATTTT. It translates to CASSVGSGGPSDTQYF.

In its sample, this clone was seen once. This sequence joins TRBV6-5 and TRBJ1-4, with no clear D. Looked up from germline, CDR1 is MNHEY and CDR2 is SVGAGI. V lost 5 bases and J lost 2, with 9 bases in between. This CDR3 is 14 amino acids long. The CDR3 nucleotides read TGTGCCAGCAGTGGGATCAACACTAATGAAAAACTGTTTTTT. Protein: CASSGINTNEKLFF.

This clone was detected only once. DNA of the CDR3: TGTGCCAGCAGCCAAGCGAGGGTTACCGCCTACGAGCAGTACTTC. Translation gives CASSQARVTAYEQYF. V gene TRBV14 combines with J gene TRBJ2-5, with D perhaps matching TRBD2 (5 bases). The DNA end is a closer match to TRBJ2-7, so the J assignment may be wrong. Germline V CDR1 and CDR2: SGHDN, FVKESK. The CDR3 is 15 residues long.

In DNA, the CDR3 is TGTGCCAGCAGTCAGGACGGCCTGGGGGCCCAGTACTTC. It is translated as CASSQDGLGAQYF. This chain links TRBV2 with TRBJ2-5; D tentatively reads TRBD1 or TRBD2 (5 bases each). In germline, CDR1 is SNHLY, CDR2 FYNNEI. V was pared by 5 bases and J by 9 bases, with 16 bases between. This CDR3 is built from 13 residues. The full variable domain, in which reference TRBV2 and TRBJ2-5 provide the parts outside the CDR3, is EPEVTQTPSHQVTQMGQEVILRCVPISNHLYFYWYRQILGQKVEFLVSFYNNEISEKSEIFDDQFSVERPDGSNFTLKIRSTKLEDSAMYFCASSQDGLGAQYFGPGTRLLVL.

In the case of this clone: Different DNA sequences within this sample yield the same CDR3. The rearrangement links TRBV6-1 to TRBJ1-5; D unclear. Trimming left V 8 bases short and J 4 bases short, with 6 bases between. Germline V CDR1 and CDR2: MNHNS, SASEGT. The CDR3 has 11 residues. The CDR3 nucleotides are TGTGCCAGCTCGGGGAATCAGCCCCAGCATTTT. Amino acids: CASSGNQPQHF.

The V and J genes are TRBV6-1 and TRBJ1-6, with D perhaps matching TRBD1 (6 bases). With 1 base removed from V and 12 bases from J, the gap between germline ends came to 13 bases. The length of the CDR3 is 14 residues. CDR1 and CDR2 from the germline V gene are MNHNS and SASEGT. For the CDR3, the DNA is TGTGCCAGCAGTGAAGTCCCTTCCAGGGGACCCCTCCACTTT. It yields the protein CASSEVPSRGPLHF.

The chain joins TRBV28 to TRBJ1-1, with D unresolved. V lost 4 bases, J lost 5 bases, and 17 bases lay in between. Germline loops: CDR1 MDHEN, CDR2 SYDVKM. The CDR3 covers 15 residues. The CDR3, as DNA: TGTGCCAGCAGTTCAGGCCCCAGCCGCGGGACTGAAGCTTTCTTT. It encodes CASSSGPSRGTEAFF.

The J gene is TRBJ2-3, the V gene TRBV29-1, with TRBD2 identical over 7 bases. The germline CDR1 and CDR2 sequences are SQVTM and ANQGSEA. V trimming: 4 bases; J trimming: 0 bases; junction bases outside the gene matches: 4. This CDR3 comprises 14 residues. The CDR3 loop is CSVGLAASTDTQYF. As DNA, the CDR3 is TGCAGCGTTGGTCTAGCGGCGAGCACAGATACGCAGTATTTT.

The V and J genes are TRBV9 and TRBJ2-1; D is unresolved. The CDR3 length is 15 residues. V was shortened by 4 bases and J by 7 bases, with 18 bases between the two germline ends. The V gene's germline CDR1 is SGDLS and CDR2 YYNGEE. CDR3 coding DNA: TGTGCCAGCAGCCCCTGGCCGGAACAGTGGAATGAGCAGTTCTTC. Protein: CASSPWPEQWNEQFF.

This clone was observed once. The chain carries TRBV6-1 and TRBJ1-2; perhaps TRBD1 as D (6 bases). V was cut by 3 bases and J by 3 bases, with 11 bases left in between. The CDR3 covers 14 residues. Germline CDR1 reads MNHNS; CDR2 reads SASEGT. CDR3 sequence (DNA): TGTGCCAGCAGTGAGTCCCAGGGGTACTATGGCTACACCTTC. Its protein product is CASSESQGYYGYTF.

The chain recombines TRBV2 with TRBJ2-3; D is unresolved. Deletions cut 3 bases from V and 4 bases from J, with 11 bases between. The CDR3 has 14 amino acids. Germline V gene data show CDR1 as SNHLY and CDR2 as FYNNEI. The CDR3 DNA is TGTGCCAGCAGTGAGGAATTTCGGGCAGATACGCAGTATTTT. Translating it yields CASSEEFRADTQYF.

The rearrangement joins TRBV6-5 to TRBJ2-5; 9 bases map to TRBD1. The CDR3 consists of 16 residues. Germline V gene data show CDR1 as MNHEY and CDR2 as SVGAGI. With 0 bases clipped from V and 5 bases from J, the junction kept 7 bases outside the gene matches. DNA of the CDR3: TGTGCCAGCAGTTACTCCGGGACAGGGAGAACGGAGACCCAGTACTTC. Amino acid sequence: CASSYSGTGRTETQYF.

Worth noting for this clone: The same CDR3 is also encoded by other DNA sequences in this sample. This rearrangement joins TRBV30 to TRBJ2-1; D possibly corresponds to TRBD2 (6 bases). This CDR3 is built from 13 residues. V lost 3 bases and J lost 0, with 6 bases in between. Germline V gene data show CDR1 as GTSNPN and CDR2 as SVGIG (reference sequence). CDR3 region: CAWSGSSYNEQFF. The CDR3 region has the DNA TGTGCCTGGAGCGGGAGCTCCTACAATGAGCAGTTCTTC.

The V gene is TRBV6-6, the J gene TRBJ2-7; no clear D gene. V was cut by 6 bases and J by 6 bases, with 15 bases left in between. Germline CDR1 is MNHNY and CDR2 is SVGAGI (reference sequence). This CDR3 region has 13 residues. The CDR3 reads CASRYAKTGEQYF. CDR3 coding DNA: TGTGCCAGCAGATATGCAAAGACGGGCGAGCAGTACTTC.

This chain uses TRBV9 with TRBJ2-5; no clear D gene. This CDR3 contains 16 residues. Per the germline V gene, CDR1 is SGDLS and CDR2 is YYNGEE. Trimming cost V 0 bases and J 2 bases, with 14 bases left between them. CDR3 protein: CASSVAGGKGQETQYF. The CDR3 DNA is TGTGCCAGCAGCGTAGCAGGTGGTAAGGGACAAGAGACCCAGTACTTC.

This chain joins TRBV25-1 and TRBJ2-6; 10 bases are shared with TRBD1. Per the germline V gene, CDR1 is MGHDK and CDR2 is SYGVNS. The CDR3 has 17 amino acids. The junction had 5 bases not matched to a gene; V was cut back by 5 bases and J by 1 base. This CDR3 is CASSLTGGASGANVLTF. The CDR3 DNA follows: TGTGCCAGCAGTCTGACAGGGGGCGCGTCTGGGGCCAACGTCCTGACTTTC.

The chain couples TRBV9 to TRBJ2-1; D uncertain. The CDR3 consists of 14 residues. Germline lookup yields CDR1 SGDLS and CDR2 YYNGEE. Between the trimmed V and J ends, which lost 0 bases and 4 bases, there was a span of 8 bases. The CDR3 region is CASSVDNTYNEQFF. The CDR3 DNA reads TGTGCCAGCAGCGTAGATAATACATACAATGAGCAGTTCTTC. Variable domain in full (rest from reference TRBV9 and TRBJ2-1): DSGVTQTPKHLITATGQRVTLRCSPRSGDLSVYWYQQSLDQGLQFLIQYYNGEERAKGNILERFSAQQFPDLHSELNLSSLELGDSALYFCASSVDNTYNEQFFGPGTRLTVL.

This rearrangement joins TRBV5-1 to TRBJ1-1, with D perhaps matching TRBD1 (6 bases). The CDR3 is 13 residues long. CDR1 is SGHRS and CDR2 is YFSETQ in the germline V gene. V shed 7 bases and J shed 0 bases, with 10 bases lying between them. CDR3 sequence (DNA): TGCGCCAGCCGCCAGGGGTTGAACACTGAAGCTTTCTTT. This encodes CASRQGLNTEAFF.

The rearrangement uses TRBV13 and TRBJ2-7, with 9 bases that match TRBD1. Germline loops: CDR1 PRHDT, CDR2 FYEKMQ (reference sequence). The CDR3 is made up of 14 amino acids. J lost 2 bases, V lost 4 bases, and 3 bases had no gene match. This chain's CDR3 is CASSWDRAAYEQYF. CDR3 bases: TGTGCCAGCAGCTGGGACAGGGCCGCCTACGAGCAGTACTTC.

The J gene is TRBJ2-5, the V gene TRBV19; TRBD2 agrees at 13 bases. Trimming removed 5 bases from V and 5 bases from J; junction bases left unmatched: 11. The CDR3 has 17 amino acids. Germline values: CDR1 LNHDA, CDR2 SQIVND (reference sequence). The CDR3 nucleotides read TGTGCCAGTAGTCCGAGCCCACTAGCGGGAGGGCCGGAGACCCAGTACTTC. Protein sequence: CASSPSPLAGGPETQYF.